This TCR beta chain came from a study of blood T cell repertoires in COVID-19. Trimming took 4 bases from V and 0 from J, leaving 16 bases between them. Per the germline V gene, CDR1 is KGHSH and CDR2 is LQKENI. The CDR3 has 18 residues. This table comes from immunoSEQ multiplex PCR, and its TCRdb copy is limited to in-frame clones, with some not included. The table has about 150,000 clones, about nine tenths seen once; the top ten hold about 2.4%. V is TRBV18 and J is TRBJ1-6; TRBD1 might be the D (6 bases). The sequenced sample consisted of peripheral blood. The source is a woman aged 70-85 years with acute or convalescent COVID-19. The CDR3: CASSLTRGSSSYNSPLHF. The CDR3, as DNA: TGTGCCAGCTCACTGACGAGGGGGTCGAGCTCCTATAATTCACCCCTCCACTTT.